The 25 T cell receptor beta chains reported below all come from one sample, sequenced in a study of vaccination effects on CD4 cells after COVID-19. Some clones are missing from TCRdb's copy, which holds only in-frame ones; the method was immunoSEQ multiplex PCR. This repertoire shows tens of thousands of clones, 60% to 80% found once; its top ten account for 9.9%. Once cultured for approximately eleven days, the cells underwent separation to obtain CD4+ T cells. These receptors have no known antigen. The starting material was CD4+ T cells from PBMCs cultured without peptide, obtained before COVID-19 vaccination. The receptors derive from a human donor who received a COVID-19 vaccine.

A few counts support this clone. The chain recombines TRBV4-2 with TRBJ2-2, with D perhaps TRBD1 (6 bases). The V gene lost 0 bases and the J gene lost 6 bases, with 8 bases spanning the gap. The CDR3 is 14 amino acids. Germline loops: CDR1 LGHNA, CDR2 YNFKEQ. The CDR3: CASSQDQGPGELFF. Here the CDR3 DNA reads TGTGCCAGCAGCCAAGATCAGGGGCCCGGGGAGCTGTTTTTT.

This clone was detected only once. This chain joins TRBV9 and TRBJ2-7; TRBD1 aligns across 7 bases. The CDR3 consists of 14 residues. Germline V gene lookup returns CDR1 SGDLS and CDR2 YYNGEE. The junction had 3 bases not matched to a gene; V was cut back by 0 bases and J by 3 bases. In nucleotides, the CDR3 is TGTGCCAGCAGCGTAGGACAGGGAATCTACGAGCAGTACTTC. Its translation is CASSVGQGIYEQYF.

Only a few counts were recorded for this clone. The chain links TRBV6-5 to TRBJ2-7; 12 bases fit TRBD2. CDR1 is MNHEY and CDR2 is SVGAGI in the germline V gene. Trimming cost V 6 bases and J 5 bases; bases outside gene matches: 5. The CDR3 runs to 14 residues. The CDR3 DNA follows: TGTGCCAGCAGGGCTAGCGGGAGGGGCGACGAGCAGTACTTC. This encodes CASRASGRGDEQYF.

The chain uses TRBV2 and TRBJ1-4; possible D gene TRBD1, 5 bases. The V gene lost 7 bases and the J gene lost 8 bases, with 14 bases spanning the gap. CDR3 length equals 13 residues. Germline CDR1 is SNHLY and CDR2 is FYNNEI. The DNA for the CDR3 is TGTGCCAGCACCCGAGATTGGGGCGAAAAACTGTTTTTT. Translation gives CASTRDWGEKLFF.

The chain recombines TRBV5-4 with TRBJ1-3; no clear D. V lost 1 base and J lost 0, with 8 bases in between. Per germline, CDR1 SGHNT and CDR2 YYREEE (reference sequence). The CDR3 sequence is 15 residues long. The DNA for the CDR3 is TGTGCCAGCAGCTTGTCGTCGAACTCTGGAAACACCATATATTTT. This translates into CASSLSSNSGNTIYF. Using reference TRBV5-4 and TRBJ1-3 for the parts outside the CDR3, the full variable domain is ETGVTQSPTHLIKTRGQQVTLRCSSQSGHNTVSWYQQALGQGPQFIFQYYREEENGRGNFPPRFSGLQFPNYSSELNVNALELDDSALYLCASSLSSNSGNTIYFGEGSWLTVV.

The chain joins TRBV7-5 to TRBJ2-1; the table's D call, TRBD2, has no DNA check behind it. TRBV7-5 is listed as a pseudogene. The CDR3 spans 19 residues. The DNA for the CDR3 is TGTGTCAGAAGCTCCCCCAGAATAAGGTTAGCGGGAGTCGTCGATGAGCAGTTCTTC. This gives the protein CVRSSPRIRLAGVVDEQFF.

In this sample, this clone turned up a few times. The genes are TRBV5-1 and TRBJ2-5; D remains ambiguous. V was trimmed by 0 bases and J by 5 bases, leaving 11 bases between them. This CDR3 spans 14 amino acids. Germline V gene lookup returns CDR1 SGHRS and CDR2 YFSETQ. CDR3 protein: CASSLASGQETQYF. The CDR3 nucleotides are TGCGCCAGCAGCTTGGCGTCAGGTCAGGAGACCCAGTACTTC.

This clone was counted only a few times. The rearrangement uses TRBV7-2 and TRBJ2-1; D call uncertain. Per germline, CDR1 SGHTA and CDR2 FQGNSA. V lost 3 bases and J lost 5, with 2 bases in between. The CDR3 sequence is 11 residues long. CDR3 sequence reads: CASSFHNEQFF. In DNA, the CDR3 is TGTGCCAGCAGCTTTCACAATGAGCAGTTCTTC.

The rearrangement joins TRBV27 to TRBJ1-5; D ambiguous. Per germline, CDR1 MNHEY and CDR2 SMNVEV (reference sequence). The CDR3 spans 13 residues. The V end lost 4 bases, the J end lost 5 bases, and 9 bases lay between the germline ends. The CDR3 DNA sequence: TGTGCCAGCAGTTGGGAAAGGGATCAGCCCCAGCATTTT. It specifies CASSWERDQPQHF.

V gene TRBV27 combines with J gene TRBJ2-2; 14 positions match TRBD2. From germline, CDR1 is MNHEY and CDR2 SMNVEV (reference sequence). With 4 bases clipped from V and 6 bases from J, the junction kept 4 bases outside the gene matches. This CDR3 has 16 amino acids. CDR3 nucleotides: TGTGCCAGCAGTTCTAGACTAGCGGGGGGGGCCGGGGAGCTGTTTTTT. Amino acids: CASSSRLAGGAGELFF.

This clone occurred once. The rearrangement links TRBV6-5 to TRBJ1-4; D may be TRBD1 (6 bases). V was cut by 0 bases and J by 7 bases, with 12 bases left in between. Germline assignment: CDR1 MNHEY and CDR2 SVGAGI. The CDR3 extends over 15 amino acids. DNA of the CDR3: TGTGCCAGCAGTTACTCAGGGGGGAGCGGTGAAAAACTGTTTTTT. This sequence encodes CASSYSGGSGEKLFF.

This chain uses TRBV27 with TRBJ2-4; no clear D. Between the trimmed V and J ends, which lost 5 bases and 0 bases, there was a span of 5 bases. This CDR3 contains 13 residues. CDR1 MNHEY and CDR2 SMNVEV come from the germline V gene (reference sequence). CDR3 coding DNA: TGTGCCAGCAGTCCTTTAGCCAAAAACATTCAGTACTTC. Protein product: CASSPLAKNIQYF.

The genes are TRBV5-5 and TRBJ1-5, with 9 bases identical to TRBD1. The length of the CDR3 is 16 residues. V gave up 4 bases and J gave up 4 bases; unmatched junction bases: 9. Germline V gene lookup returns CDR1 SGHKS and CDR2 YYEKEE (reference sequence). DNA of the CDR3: TGTGCCAGCAGCGGATTACAGGGGGCTGGTAATCAGCCCCAGCATTTT. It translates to CASSGLQGAGNQPQHF.

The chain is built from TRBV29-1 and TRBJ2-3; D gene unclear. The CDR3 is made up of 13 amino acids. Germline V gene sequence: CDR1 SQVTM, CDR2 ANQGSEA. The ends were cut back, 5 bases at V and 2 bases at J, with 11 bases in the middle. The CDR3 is CSVSPSFTDTQYF. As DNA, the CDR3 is TGCAGCGTTTCTCCCTCCTTCACAGATACGCAGTATTTT.

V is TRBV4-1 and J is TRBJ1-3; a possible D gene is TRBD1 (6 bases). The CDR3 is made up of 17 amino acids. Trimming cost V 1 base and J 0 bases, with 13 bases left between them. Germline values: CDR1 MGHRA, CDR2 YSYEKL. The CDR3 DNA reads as TGCGCCAGCAGCCAAGGATCTTACAGGGACTCTGGAAACACCATATATTTT. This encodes CASSQGSYRDSGNTIYF.

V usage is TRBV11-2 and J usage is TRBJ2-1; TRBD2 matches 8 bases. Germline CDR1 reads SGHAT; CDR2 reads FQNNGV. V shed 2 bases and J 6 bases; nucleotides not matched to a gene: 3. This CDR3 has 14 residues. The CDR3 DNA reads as TGTGCCAGCAGCTTACCCGGGAGGGGCAATGAGCAGTTCTTC. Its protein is CASSLPGRGNEQFF.

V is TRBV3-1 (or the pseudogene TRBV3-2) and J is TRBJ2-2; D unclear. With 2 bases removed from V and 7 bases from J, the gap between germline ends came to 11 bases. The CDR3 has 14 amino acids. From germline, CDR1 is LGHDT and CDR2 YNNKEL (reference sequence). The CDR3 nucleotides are TGTGCCAGCAGCCAATTGGACCAAAGCGGGGAGCTGTTTTTT. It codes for CASSQLDQSGELFF.

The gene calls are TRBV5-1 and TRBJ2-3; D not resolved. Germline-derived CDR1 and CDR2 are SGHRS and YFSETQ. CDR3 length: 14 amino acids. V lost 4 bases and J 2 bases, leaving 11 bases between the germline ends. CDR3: CASSTDGTTDTQYF. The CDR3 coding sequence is TGCGCCAGCAGCACGGACGGAACCACAGATACGCAGTATTTT. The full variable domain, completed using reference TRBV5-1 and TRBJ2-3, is KAGVTQTPRYLIKTRGQQVTLSCSPISGHRSVSWYQQTPGQGLQFLFEYFSETQRNKGNFPGRFSGRQFSNSRSEMNVSTLELGDSALYLCASSTDGTTDTQYFGPGTRLTVL.

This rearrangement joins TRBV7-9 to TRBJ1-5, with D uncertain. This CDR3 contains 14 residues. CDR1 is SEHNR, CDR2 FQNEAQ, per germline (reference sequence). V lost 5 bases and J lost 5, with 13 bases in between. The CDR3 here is CASSRRDGDQPQHF. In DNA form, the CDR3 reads TGTGCCAGCAGCCGGCGTGATGGGGATCAGCCCCAGCATTTT.

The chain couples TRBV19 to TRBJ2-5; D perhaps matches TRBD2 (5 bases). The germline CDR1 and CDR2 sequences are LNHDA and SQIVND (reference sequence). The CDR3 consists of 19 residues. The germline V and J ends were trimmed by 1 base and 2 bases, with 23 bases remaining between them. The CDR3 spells CASSIVVRSRGTGQETQYF. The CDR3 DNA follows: TGTGCCAGTAGTATAGTGGTCCGGTCTCGGGGAACGGGGCAAGAGACCCAGTACTTC.

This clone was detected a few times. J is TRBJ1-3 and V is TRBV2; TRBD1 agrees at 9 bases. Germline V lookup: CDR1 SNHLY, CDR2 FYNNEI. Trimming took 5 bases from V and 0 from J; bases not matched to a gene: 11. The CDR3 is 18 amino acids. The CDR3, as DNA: TGTGCCAGCAGTAAAGATCCGGGACAGGGACTCTCTGGAAACACCATATATTTT. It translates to CASSKDPGQGLSGNTIYF.

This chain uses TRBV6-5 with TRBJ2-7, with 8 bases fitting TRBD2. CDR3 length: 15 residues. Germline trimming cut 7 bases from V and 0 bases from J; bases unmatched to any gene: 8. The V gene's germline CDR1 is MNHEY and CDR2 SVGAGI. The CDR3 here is CASIVSGTISYEQYF. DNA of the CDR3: TGTGCCAGCATCGTTAGCGGGACCATCTCCTACGAGCAGTACTTC.

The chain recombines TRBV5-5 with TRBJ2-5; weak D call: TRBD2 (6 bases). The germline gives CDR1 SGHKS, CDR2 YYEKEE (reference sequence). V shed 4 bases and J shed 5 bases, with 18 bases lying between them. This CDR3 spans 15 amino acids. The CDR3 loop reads CASSLARGLEETQYF. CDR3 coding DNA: TGTGCCAGCAGCCTCGCCCGGGGACTGGAGGAGACCCAGTACTTC.

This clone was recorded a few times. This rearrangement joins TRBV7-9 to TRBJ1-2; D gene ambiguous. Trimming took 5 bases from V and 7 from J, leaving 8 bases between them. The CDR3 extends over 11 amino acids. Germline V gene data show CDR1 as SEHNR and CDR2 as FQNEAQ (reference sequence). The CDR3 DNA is TGTGCCAGCAGCGATCGGCGTGGCTACACCTTC. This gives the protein CASSDRRGYTF.

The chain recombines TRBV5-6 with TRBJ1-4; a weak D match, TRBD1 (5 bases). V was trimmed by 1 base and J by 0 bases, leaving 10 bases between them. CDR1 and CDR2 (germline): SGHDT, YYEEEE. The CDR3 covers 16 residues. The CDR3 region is CASSLRRAATNEKLFF. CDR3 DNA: TGTGCCAGCAGCTTGCGCAGGGCCGCAACTAATGAAAAACTGTTTTTT.